This is a list of T cell receptor beta chains from one sample in a study of blood T cell repertoires in COVID-19. Produced via immunoSEQ multiplex PCR; TCRdb's table is partial and in-frame only. The sample comprises 180,000 or so clones, 80% of which are singletons, and roughly an eighth rests with the top ten. Sequencing was carried out using PBMCs or T cells enriched from blood (not recorded which). The receptors shown here come from a man aged 60 to 75 who had been exposed to COVID-19. Each CDR3 is given with its conserved first and last residue. Fields, in order: D gene, clone size, V gene, J gene, CDR3 protein, CDR3 DNA. A D gene is named only where the DNA matches it firmly. Size values are once, few and many counts, or a class for expanded clones, and some rows have none.

>-|-|TRBV10-3|TRBJ2-5
CAITSTPEGVTQYF
TGTGCCATCACCTCGACCCCGGAGGGCGTGACCCAGTACTTC
>-|-|TRBV3-1/TRBV3-2|TRBJ1-1
CASSQDPAGSRNTEAFF
TGTGCCAGCAGCCAAGATCCGGCAGGTAGTAGGAACACTGAAGCTTTCTTT
>-|few|TRBV19|TRBJ2-4
CASSVQGGAKNIQYF
TGTGCCAGTAGTGTTCAGGGGGGAGCCAAAAACATTCAGTACTTC
>TRBD2|few|TRBV6-5|TRBJ2-1
CASSLLGGSSYNEQFF
TGTGCCAGCAGTTTATTGGGCGGGAGCTCCTACAATGAGCAGTTCTTC
>-|-|TRBV14|TRBJ1-4
CASSQGGDRNEKLFF
TGTGCCAGCAGCCAAGGCGGGGACCGTAATGAGAAACTGTTTTTT
>-|-|TRBV7-6|TRBJ2-6
CASSLRGRANVLTF
TGTGCCAGCAGCCTAAGGGGTAGGGCCAACGTCCTGACTTTC
>TRBD2|-|TRBV7-9|TRBJ2-5
CASSQGTSGNQETQYF
TGTGCCAGCAGCCAAGGGACTAGCGGGAACCAAGAGACCCAGTACTTC
>-|-|TRBV19|TRBJ1-6
CASSSIQGKNSPLHF
TGTGCCAGTAGTTCGATACAGGGAAAAAATTCACCCCTCCACTTT
>-|-|TRBV2|TRBJ2-5
CASSETGRLEYF
TGTGCCAGCAGTGAAACGGGGAGACTAGAGTACTTC
>TRBD2|-|TRBV19|TRBJ2-3
CASSSGTSGSTDTQYF
TGTGCCAGTAGTAGTGGGACTAGCGGTAGCACAGATACGCAGTATTTT
>-|-|TRBV7-2|TRBJ2-1
CASSLNAARGYNEQFF
TGTGCCAGCAGCTTAAACGCCGCTAGGGGCTACAATGAGCAGTTCTTC
>TRBD1|-|TRBV5-1|TRBJ2-7
CASSPTGTGVIEQYF
TGCGCCAGCAGCCCTACGGGGACAGGGGTTATCGAGCAGTACTTC
>TRBD1|-|TRBV3-1/TRBV3-2|TRBJ2-3
CASNRGSTDTQYF
TGTGCCAGCAACAGGGGAAGCACAGATACGCAGTATTTT
>TRBD1|-|TRBV11-1|TRBJ1-2
CASSLIQGAGGYTF
TGTGCCAGCAGCTTAATACAGGGGGCCGGCGGCTACACCTTC
>-|-|TRBV7-9|TRBJ2-1
CASSLAFPGSIEQFF
TGTGCCAGCAGCTTAGCCTTTCCAGGTTCGATCGAGCAGTTCTTC
>-|few|TRBV5-1|TRBJ2-2
CASNSGGDQGGELFF
TGCGCCAGCAATTCGGGGGGCGATCAAGGCGGGGAGCTGTTTTTT
>TRBD1|-|TRBV24-1|TRBJ1-4
CATSTGGEGEKLFF
TGTGCCACCAGCACAGGGGGCGAGGGTGAAAAACTGTTTTTT
>-|-|TRBV27|TRBJ1-5
CASSLSAATGNQPQHF
TGTGCCAGCAGTTTATCGGCGGCGACCGGCAATCAGCCCCAGCATTTT
>-|few|TRBV5-1|TRBJ2-7
CASSSGSRVYEQYF
TGCGCCAGCAGCTCCGGGAGTAGAGTTTACGAGCAGTACTTC
>TRBD2|-|TRBV30|TRBJ2-3
CAWSIAGGHAQYF
TGTGCCTGGAGTATCGCGGGAGGACATGCCCAGTATTTT
>-|once|TRBV5-1|TRBJ1-2
CASSSPGDGGYTF
TGCGCCAGCAGCTCTCCAGGGGATGGTGGCTACACCTTC
>-|once|TRBV12-3/TRBV12-4|TRBJ2-7
CASSPTGYEQYF
TGTGCCAGCAGCCCAACAGGCTACGAGCAGTACTTC
>TRBD2|-|TRBV6-4|TRBJ2-3
CASSEAGEDTQYF
TGTGCCAGCAGTGAAGCGGGAGAAGATACGCAGTATTTT
>-|-|TRBV25-1|TRBJ1-4
CASSEVSATNEKLFF
TGTGCCAGCAGTGAAGTCAGCGCAACTAATGAAAAACTGTTTTTT
>TRBD1|-|TRBV2|TRBJ1-5
CASAGTGYQPQHF
TGTGCCAGCGCTGGGACAGGATATCAGCCCCAGCATTTT
>-|-|TRBV7-2|TRBJ1-5
CASSFGQNNQPQHF
TGTGCCAGCAGCTTCGGACAGAACAATCAGCCCCAGCATTTT
>TRBD2|-|TRBV9|TRBJ2-5
CASSVGTSTSETQYF
TGTGCCAGCAGCGTGGGGACTAGTACCTCGGAGACCCAGTACTTC
>-|-|TRBV11-2|TRBJ1-1
CASSPGRENTEAFF
TGTGCCAGCAGCCCCGGACGGGAGAACACTGAAGCTTTCTTT
>-|few|TRBV5-4|TRBJ2-1
CASTPEAAAVYNEQFF
TGTGCCAGCACCCCCGAAGCGGCAGCTGTATACAATGAGCAGTTCTTC
>TRBD1|-|TRBV7-3|TRBJ2-1
CASSQTGQGGLTRGEQFF
TGTGCCAGCAGCCAGACCGGACAGGGAGGTCTTACAAGGGGTGAGCAGTTCTTC
>TRBD2|-|TRBV19|TRBJ2-5
CASAGLAGAETQYF
TGTGCCAGTGCCGGACTAGCGGGAGCAGAGACCCAGTACTTC
>-|-|TRBV6-1|TRBJ2-1
CASSEVLVSPNEQFF
TGTGCCAGCAGTGAAGTCCTAGTTAGTCCCAATGAGCAGTTCTTC
>-|-|TRBV7-2|TRBJ1-5
CASSLDLGQPQHF
TGTGCCAGCAGCTTAGATCTAGGTCAGCCCCAGCATTTT
>TRBD1|-|TRBV6-5|TRBJ2-1
CASSIQGALYNEQFF
TGTGCCAGCAGCATCCAGGGGGCCCTATACAATGAGCAGTTCTTC
>-|-|TRBV29-1|TRBJ1-1
CSVTTVILSPILMNTEAFF
TGCAGCGTTACAACAGTAATTCTATCCCCTATCCTCATGAACACTGAAGCTTTCTTT
>-|-|TRBV18|TRBJ2-1
CASSPPTGGGSSYNEQFF
TGTGCCAGCTCACCACCGACTGGGGGCGGGAGCTCCTACAATGAGCAGTTCTTC
>TRBD2|-|TRBV19|TRBJ2-1
CASRPLIGRGLSSYNEQFF
TGTGCCAGTAGACCCCTTATAGGGAGGGGACTGAGCTCCTACAATGAGCAGTTCTTC
>-|-|TRBV11-2|TRBJ2-3
CASSFTGGTDTQYF
TGTGCCAGCAGCTTTACGGGAGGCACAGATACGCAGTATTTT
>-|once|TRBV18|TRBJ2-5
CASSPPRTGQETQYF
TGTGCCAGCTCACCACCTAGAACAGGCCAAGAGACCCAGTACTTC
>-|-|TRBV7-2|TRBJ2-1
CASRNQVANEQFF
TGTGCCAGCAGGAACCAGGTTGCCAATGAGCAGTTCTTC
>TRBD2|-|TRBV6-2/TRBV6-3|TRBJ2-1
CASSRLAGGNEQFF
TGTGCCAGCAGCCGACTAGCGGGGGGCAATGAGCAGTTCTTC
>TRBD1|once|TRBV9|TRBJ2-2
CASSVSPGTGVPGELFF
TGTGCCAGCAGCGTAAGTCCGGGGACAGGGGTCCCCGGGGAGCTGTTTTTT
>-|-|TRBV4-1|TRBJ1-2
CASSQEAGYYDTF
TGCGCCAGCAGCCAAGAGGCAGGGTATTATGACACCTTC
>TRBD2|-|TRBV6-4|TRBJ2-2
CASRTSENTGELFF
TGTGCCAGCAGGACTAGCGAGAACACCGGGGAGCTGTTTTTT
>TRBD1|-|TRBV11-1|TRBJ1-1
CASSDPGQGAYTEAFF
TGTGCCAGCAGCGACCCAGGACAGGGGGCGTACACTGAAGCTTTCTTT
>TRBD1|-|TRBV24-1|TRBJ1-2
CATSEGGQSNYGYTF
TGTGCCACCAGTGAAGGGGGACAGTCTAACTATGGCTACACCTTC
>-|-|TRBV27|TRBJ1-4
CASSFLNAGKLFF
TGTGCCAGCAGTTTTCTAAACGCGGGAAAACTGTTTTTT
>TRBD2|-|TRBV6-5|TRBJ2-7
CATSVAGTYEQYF
TGTGCCACCAGCGTAGCGGGAACCTACGAGCAGTACTTT
>-|-|TRBV23-1|TRBJ2-1
CASSQGAGFSYNEQFF
TGCGCCAGCAGTCAGGGGGCAGGATTTTCCTACAATGAGCAGTTCTTC
>-|-|TRBV18|TRBJ1-1
CASSPPKTALGTEAFF
TGTGCCAGCTCACCACCGAAGACAGCTCTCGGCACTGAAGCTTTCTTT
>-|-|TRBV27|TRBJ2-6
CASSLGQTSGANVLTF
TGTGCCAGCAGTTTGGGGCAGACCTCTGGGGCCAACGTCCTGACTTTC
>TRBD1|-|TRBV7-3|TRBJ1-1
CASSSSRGQGEAFF
TGTGCCAGCAGCTCATCCAGGGGACAGGGGGAAGCTTTCTTT
>TRBD1|-|TRBV6-2/TRBV6-3|TRBJ2-1
CASSYSSDRGHEQFF
TGTGCCAGCAGTTACTCATCAGACAGGGGCCATGAGCAGTTCTTC
>TRBD1|-|TRBV30|TRBJ2-7
CAWRVSGTGTYEQYF
TGTGCCTGGAGGGTCTCAGGGACAGGCACCTACGAGCAGTACTTC
>-|-|TRBV29-1|TRBJ2-2
CSVLSPGELFF
TGCAGCGTTCTATCGCCCGGGGAGCTGTTTTTT